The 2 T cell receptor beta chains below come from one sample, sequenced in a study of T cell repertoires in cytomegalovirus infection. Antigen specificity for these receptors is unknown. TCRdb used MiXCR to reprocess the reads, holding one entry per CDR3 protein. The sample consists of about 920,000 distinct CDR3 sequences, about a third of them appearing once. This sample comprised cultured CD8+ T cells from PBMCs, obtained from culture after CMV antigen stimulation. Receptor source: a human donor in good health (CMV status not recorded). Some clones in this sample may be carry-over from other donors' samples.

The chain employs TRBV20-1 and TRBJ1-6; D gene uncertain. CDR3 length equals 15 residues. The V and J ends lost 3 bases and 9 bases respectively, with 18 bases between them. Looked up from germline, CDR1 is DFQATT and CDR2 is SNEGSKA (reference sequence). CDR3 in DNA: TGCAGTGCTAGGGATGTGTGGAATGGTGTTTCACCCCTCCACTTT. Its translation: CSARDVWNGVSPLHF.

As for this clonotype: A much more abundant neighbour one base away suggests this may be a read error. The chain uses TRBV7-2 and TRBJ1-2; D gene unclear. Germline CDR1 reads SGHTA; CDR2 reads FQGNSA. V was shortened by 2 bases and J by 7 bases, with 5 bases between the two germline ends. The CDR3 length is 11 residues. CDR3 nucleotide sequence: TGTGCCAGCAGCTTAAAAACTGGCTACACCTTC. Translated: CASSLKTGYTF.